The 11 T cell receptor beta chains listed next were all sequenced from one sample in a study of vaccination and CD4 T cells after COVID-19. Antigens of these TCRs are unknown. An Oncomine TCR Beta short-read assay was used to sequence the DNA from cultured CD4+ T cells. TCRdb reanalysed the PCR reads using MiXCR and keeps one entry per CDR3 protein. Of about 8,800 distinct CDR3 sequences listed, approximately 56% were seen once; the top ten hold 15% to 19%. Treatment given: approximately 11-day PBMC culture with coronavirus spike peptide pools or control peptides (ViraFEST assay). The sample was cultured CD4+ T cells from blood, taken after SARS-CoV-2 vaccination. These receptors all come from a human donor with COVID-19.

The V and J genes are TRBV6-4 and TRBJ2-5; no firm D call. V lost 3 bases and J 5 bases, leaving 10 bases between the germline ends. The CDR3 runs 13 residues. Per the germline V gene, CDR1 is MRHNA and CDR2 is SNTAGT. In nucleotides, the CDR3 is TGTGCCAGCAGTGATGCAATGGGGGAGACCCAGTACTTC. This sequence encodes CASSDAMGETQYF.

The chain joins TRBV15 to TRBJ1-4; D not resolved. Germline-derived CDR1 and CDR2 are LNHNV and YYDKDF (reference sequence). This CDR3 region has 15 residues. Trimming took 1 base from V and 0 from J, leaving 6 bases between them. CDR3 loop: CATSRGAATNEKLFF. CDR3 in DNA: TGTGCCACCAGCAGAGGGGCTGCAACTAATGAAAAACTGTTTTTT.

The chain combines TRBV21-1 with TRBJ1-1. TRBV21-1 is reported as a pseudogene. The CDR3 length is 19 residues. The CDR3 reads CASSSSLAVHPTVNTEAFF. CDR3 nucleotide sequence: TGTGCCAGCAGCTCTTCCCTCGCGGTCCATCCCACAGTGAACACTGAAGCTTTCTTT.

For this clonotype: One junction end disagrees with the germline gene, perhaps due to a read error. CDR3 in amino acids: CASSSGQLQGTQYF. The CDR3 DNA reads TGTGCCAGCAGCTCTGGACAGCTCCAAGGGACCCAGTACTTC. The chain carries TRBV7-2 and TRBJ2-5, with D tentatively TRBD1 (6 bases). This CDR3 spans 14 amino acids. CDR1 SGHTA and CDR2 FQGNSA come from the germline V gene.

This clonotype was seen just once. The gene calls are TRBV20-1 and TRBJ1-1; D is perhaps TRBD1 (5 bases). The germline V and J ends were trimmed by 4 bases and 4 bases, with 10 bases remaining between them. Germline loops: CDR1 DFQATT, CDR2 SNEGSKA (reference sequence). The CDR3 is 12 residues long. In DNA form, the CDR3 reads TGCAGTGCTATGAGGGGAGGCACTGAAGCTTTCTTT. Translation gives CSAMRGGTEAFF.

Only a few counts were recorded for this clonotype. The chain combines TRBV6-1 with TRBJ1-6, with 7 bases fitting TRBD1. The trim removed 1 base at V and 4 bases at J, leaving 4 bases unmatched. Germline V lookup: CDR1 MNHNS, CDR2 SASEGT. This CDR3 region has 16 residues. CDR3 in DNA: TGTGCCAGCAGTGAAGACGGGACAGCATATAATTCACCCCTCCACTTT. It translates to CASSEDGTAYNSPLHF.

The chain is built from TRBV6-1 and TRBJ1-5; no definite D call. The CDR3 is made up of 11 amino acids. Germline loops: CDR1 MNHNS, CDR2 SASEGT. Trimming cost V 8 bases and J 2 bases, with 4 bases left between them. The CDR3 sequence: CASGGNQPQHF. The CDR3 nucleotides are TGTGCCAGCGGGGGCAATCAGCCCCAGCATTTT.

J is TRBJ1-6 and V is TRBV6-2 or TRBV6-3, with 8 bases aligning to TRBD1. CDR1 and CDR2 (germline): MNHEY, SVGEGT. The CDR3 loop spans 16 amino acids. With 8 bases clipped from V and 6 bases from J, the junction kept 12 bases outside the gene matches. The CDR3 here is CASGPDRTGFNSPLHF. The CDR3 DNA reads TGTGCCAGCGGACCAGACCGGACAGGGTTTAATTCACCCCTCCACTTT.

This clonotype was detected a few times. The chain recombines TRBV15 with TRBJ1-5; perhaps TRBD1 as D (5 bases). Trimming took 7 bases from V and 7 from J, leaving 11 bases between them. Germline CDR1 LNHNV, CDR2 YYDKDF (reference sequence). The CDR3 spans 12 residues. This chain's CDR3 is CATTPGGQPQHF. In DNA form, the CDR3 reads TGTGCCACCACCCCCGGGGGGCAGCCCCAGCATTTT.

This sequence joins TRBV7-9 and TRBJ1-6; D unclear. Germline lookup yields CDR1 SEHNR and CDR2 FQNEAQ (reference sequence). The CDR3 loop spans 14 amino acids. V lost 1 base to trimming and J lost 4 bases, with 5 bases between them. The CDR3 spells CASSLEQYNSPLHF. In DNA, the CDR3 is TGTGCCAGCAGCTTAGAACAGTATAATTCACCCCTCCACTTT.

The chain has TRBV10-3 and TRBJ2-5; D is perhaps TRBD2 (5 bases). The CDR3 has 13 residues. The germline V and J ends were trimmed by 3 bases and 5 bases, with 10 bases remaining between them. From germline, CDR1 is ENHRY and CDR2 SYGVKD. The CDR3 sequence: CAISDGESETQYF. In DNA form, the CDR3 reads TGTGCCATCAGTGACGGGGAAAGCGAGACCCAGTACTTC.